This T cell receptor beta chain was documented in a study of Ad26.COV2.S vaccination and SARS-CoV-2 variants. The overall study: A COV1001 Ad26.COV2.S trial-arm participant provided the sample. Broader study findings: An underestimation of total T cell responses may have resulted from the TCR breadth and depth analyses.

As for treatment: some 19 received Ad26.COV2.S at low or high dose, single or two shots; roughly five received placebo; per-sample allocation not given. Vaccine and placebo recipients were sampled on day 63 after the first injection. This clone was counted a single time. Its antigen is not identified. The assay was immunoSEQ multiplex PCR, and TCRdb's table has in-frame clones only and misses some. The sample lists some 300,000 clones; about 82% were seen once. Sequenced here: peripheral blood, sampled in a trial of Ad26.COV2.S vaccine versus placebo. This clonotype was sampled from a person between 18 and 60 years old who received the Ad26.COV2.S COVID-19 vaccine or a placebo.

CDR3 amino acids: CASRRTSTNEKLFF. The CDR3, as DNA: TGTGCCAGCAGACGGACATCTACTAATGAAAAACTGTTTTTT. V usage is TRBV6-5 and J usage is TRBJ1-4, with D possibly being TRBD1 (5 bases). The CDR3 loop spans 14 amino acids. Trimming pared 6 bases from V and 2 bases from J, leaving 10 bases between. Per germline, CDR1 MNHEY and CDR2 SVGAGI.